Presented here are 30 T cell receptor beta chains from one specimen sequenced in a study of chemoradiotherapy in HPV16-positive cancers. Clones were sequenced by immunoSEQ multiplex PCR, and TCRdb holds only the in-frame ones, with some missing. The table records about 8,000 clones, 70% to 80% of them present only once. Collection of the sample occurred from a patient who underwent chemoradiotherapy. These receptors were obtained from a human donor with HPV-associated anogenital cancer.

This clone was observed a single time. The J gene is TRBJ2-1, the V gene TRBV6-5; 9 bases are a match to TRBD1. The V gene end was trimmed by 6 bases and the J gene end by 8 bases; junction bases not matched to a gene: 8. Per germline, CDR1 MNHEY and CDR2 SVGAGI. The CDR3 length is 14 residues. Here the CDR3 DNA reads TGTGCCAGCAGACCCACGACAGGGGGGGATGAGCAGTTCTTC. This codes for CASRPTTGGDEQFF.

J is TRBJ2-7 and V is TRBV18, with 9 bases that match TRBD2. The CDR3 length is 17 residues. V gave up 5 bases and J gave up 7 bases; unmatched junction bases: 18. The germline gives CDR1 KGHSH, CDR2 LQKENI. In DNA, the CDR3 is TGTGCCAGCTCAACCCTAGCGGGAAGAAGTGCGGGGAGTGAGCAGTACTTC. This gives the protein CASSTLAGRSAGSEQYF.

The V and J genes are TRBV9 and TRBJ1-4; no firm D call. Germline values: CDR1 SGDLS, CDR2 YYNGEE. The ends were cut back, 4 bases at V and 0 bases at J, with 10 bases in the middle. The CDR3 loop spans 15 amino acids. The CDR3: CASSPSGTTNEKLFF. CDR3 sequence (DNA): TGTGCCAGCAGCCCGTCGGGTACAACTAATGAAAAACTGTTTTTT. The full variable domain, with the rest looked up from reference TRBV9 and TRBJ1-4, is DSGVTQTPKHLITATGQRVTLRCSPRSGDLSVYWYQQSLDQGLQFLIQYYNGEERAKGNILERFSAQQFPDLHSELNLSSLELGDSALYFCASSPSGTTNEKLFFGSGTQLSVL.

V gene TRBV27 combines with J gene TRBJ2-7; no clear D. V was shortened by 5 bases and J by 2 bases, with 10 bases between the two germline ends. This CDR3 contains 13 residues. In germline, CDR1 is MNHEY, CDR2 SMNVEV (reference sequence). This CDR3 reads CASSLGPTYEQYF. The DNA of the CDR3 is TGTGCCAGCAGTCTTGGGCCCACCTACGAGCAGTACTTC.

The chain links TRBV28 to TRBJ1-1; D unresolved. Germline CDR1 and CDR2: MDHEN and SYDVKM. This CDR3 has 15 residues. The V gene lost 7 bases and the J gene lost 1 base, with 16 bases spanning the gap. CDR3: CASIRDNLPNTEAFF. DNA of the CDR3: TGTGCCAGCATCCGAGACAACCTCCCGAACACTGAAGCTTTCTTT.

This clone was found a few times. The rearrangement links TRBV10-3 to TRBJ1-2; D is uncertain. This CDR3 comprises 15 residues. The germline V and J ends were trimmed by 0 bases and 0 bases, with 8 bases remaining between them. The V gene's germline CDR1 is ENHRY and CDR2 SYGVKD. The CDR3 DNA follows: TGTGCCATCAGTGAGTCGCCCGAGACTAACTATGGCTACACCTTC. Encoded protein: CAISESPETNYGYTF.

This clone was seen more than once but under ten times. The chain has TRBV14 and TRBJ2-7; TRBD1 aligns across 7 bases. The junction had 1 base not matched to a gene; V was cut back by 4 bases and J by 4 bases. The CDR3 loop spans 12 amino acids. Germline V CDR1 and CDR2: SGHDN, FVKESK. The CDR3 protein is CASSRTGYEQYF. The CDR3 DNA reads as TGTGCCAGCAGCCGGACAGGTTACGAGCAGTACTTC.

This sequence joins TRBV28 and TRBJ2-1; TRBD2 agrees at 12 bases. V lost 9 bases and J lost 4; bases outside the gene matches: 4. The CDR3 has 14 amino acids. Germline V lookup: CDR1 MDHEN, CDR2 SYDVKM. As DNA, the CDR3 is TGTGCCAGTGTGCTAGCGGGAGGGTACAATGAGCAGTTCTTC. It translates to CASVLAGGYNEQFF.

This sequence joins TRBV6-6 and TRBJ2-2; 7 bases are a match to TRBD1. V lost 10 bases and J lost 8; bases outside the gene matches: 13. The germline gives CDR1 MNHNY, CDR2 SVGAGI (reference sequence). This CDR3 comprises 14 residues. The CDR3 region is CATSRGQGRGELFF. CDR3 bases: TGTGCCACCTCAAGGGGGCAGGGTCGAGGGGAGCTGTTTTTT.

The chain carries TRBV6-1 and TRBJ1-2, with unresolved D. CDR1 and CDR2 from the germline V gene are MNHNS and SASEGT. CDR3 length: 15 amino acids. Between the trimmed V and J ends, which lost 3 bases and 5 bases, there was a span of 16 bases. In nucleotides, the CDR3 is TGTGCCAGCAGTGACTCGGGAGCAGGAATGTATGGCTACACCTTC. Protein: CASSDSGAGMYGYTF.

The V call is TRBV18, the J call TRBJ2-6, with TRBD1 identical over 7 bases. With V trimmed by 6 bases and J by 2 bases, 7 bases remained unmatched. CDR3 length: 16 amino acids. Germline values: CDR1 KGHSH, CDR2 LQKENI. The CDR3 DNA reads TGTGCCAGCTCCCCTGACAGGGTAGCTGGGGCCAACGTCCTGACTTTC. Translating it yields CASSPDRVAGANVLTF.

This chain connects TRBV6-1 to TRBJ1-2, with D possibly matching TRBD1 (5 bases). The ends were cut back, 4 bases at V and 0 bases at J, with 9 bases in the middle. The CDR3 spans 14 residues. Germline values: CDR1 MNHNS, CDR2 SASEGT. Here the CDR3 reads CASSGQPTNYGYTF. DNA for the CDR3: TGTGCCAGCAGTGGACAGCCGACTAACTATGGCTACACCTTC.

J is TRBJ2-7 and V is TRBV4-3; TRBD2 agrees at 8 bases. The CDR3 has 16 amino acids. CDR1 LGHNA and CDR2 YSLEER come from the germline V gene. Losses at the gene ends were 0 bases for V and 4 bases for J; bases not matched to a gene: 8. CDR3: CASSQEGRASGYEQYF. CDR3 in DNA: TGCGCCAGCAGCCAAGAGGGGAGGGCTAGCGGGTACGAGCAGTACTTC.

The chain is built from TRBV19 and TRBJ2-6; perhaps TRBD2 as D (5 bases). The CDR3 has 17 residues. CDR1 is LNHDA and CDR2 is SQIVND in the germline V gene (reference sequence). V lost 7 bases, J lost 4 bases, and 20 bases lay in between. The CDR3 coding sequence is TGTGCCAGTACCCGCATGAGGGCACGGTCCGGGGCCAACGTCCTGACTTTC. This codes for CASTRMRARSGANVLTF.

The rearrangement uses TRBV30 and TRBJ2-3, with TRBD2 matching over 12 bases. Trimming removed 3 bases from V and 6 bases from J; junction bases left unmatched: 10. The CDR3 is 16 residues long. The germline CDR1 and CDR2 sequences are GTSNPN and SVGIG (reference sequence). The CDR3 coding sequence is TGTGCCTGGAGCCCCCGGTGGCTAGCGGGGGGGGATACGCAGTATTTT. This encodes CAWSPRWLAGGDTQYF. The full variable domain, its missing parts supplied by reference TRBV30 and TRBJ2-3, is SQTIHQWPATLVQPVGSPLSLECTVEGTSNPNLYWYRQAAGRGLQLLFYSVGIGQISSEVPQNLSASRPQDRQFILSSKKLLLSDSGFYLCAWSPRWLAGGDTQYFGPGTRLTVL.

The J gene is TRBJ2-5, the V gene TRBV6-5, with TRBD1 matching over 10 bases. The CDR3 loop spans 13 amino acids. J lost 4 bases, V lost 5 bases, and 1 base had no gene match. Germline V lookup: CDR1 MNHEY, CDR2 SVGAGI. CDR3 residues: CASSRTGGETQYF. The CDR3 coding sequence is TGTGCCAGCAGTCGGACAGGGGGAGAGACCCAGTACTTC.

CDR3: CASRLGGGGNEKLFF. The CDR3 nucleotides read TGTGCCAGCAGACTAGGTGGAGGGGGCAACGAAAAACTGTTTTTT. The V gene is TRBV11-2, the J gene TRBJ1-4; 7 bases line up with TRBD1. This CDR3 is 15 amino acids long. After removal of 6 bases from V and 8 bases from J, the junction contained 12 bases not matched to a gene. CDR1 SGHAT and CDR2 FQNNGV come from the germline V gene.

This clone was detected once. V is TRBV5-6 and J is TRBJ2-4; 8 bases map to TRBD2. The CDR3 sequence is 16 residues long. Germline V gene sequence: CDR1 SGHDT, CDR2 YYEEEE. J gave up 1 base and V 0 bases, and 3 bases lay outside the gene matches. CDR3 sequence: CASSLVGGVAKNIQYF. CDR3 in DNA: TGTGCCAGCAGCTTGGTCGGGGGGGTGGCCAAAAACATTCAGTACTTC.

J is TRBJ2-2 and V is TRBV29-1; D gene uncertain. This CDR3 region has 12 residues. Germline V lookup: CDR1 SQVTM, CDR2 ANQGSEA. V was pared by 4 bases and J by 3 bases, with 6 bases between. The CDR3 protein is CSVARYTGELFF. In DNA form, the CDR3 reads TGCAGCGTTGCTAGGTACACCGGGGAGCTGTTTTTT.

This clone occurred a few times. The CDR3 nucleotides are TGTGCCAGCAGCCCGACAGGAGGGAATCAGCCCCAGCATTTT. Its translation is CASSPTGGNQPQHF. The chain joins TRBV2 to TRBJ1-5; TRBD1 is a possible D gene (6 bases). The CDR3 sequence is 14 residues long. Trimming removed 6 bases at V and 4 bases at J, with 13 bases between. Germline values: CDR1 SNHLY, CDR2 FYNNEI. The variable domain in full, with the rest retrieved from reference TRBV2 and TRBJ1-5, is EPEVTQTPSHQVTQMGQEVILRCVPISNHLYFYWYRQILGQKVEFLVSFYNNEISEKSEIFDDQFSVERPDGSNFTLKIRSTKLEDSAMYFCASSPTGGNQPQHFGDGTRLSIL.

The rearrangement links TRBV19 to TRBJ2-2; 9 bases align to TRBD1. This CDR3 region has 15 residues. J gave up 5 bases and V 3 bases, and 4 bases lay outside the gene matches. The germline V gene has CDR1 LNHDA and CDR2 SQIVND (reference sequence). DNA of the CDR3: TGTGCCAGTAGTATTGTCGGGACAGGGACCGGGGAGCTGTTTTTT. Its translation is CASSIVGTGTGELFF.

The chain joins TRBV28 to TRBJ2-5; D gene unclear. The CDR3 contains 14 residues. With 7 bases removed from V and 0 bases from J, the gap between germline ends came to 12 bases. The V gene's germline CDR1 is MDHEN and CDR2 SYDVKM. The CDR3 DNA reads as TGTGCCAGCAATTCCGCGCCGTACCAAGAGACCCAGTACTTC. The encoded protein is CASNSAPYQETQYF.

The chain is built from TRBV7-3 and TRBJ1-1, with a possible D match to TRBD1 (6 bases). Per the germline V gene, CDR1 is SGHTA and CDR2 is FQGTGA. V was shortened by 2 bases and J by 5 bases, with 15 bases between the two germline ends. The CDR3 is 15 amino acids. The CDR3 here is CASSLVGGGGTEAFF. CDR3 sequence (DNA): TGTGCCAGCAGCTTAGTCGGGGGCGGGGGAACTGAAGCTTTCTTT.

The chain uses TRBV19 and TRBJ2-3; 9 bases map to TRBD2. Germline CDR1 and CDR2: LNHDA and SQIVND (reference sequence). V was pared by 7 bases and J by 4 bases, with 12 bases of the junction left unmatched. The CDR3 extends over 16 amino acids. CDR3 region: CASNSPREGSSDTQYF. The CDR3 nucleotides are TGTGCCAGTAACTCTCCGCGGGAGGGCTCCTCAGATACGCAGTATTTT.

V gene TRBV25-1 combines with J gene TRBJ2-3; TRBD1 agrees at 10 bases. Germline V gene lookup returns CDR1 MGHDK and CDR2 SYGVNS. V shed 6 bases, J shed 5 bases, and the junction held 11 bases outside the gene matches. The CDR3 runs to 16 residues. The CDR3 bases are TGTGCCAGCAGCGGCTTTGGGACAGGGGCGAAAGATACGCAGTATTTT. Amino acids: CASSGFGTGAKDTQYF.

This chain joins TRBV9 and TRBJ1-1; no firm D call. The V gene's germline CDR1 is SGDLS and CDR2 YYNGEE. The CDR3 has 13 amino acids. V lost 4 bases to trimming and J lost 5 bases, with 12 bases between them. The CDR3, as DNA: TGTGCCAGCAGCCAAGGGTCGGGGACTGAAGCTTTCTTT. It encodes CASSQGSGTEAFF.

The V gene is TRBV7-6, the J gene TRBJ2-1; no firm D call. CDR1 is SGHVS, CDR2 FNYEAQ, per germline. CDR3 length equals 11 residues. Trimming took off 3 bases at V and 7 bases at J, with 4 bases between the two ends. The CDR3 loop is CASSFVNEQFF. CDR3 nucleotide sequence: TGTGCCAGCAGCTTTGTTAATGAGCAGTTCTTC. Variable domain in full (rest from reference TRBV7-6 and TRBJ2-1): GAGVSQSPRYKVTKRGQDVALRCDPISGHVSLYWYRQALGQGPEFLTYFNYEAQQDKSGLPNDRFSAERPEGSISTLTIQRTEQRDSAMYRCASSFVNEQFFGPGTRLTVL.

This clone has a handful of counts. Written as DNA, the CDR3 is TGTGCCAGCTCGAGGCGTGAGCAGTTCTTC. This codes for CASSRREQFF. The J gene is TRBJ2-1, the V gene TRBV6-1; D is undetermined. Germline V CDR1 and CDR2: MNHNS, SASEGT. Trimming took off 8 bases at V and 9 bases at J, with 8 bases between the two ends. The CDR3 totals 10 residues.

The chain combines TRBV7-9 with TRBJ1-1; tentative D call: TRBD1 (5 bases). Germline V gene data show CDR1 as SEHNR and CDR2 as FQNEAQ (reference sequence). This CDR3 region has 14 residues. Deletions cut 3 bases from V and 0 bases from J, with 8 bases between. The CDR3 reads CASSFLGVNTEAFF. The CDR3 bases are TGTGCCAGCAGCTTCTTGGGGGTGAACACTGAAGCTTTCTTT.

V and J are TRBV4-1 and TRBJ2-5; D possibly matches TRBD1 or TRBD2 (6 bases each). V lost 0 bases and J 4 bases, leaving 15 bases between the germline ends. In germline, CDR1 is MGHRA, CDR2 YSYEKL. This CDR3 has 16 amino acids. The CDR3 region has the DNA TGCGCCAGCAGCCAAGATCGGGTAGGGGGAGGAGAGACCCAGTACTTC. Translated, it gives CASSQDRVGGGETQYF.